The entry below describes one T cell receptor (beta chain). This entry is derived from a study of control samples from healthy donors and cancer patients. Repertoires were generated with immunoSEQ multiplex PCR, while TCRdb's copy carries only in-frame clones and drops some. Of over 150,000 clones in the sample, around 94% were seen once. The V end was cut by 0 bases, the J end by 7 bases, with 7 bases between. The CDR3 contains 13 residues. Looked up from germline, CDR1 is SGDLS and CDR2 is YYNGEE. The sample taken for sequencing was PBMCs. The genes are TRBV9 and TRBJ2-2, with D unclear. This TCR was sampled from a man aged 55 to 69 with colorectal cancer. As DNA, the CDR3 is TGTGCCAGCAGCGTAGAGGGAATCGGGGAGCTGTTTTTT. This sequence encodes CASSVEGIGELFF.